This T cell receptor (beta chain) was captured in a study of OX40 agonist ivuxolimab in advanced cancers. Trimming pared 0 bases from V and 8 bases from J, leaving 19 bases between. The CDR3 runs to 16 residues. Germline-derived CDR1 and CDR2 are GTSNPN and SVGIG (reference sequence). Sequenced by immunoSEQ multiplex PCR; TCRdb stores in-frame clones only, minus some. The table shows 65,000 to 85,000 clones, with approximately 89% occurring only once. The sample in question was CD4+ or CD8+ T cells sorted from blood, obtained in a trial of the OX40 agonist ivuxolimab. The rearrangement links TRBV30 to TRBJ1-4, with D perhaps TRBD1 (5 bases). This receptor was obtained from an adult with an advanced solid tumor such as melanoma, head and neck, liver or kidney cancer. CDR3 bases: TGTGCCTGGAGTGTATATAGGGGCACTAAGACCGAAAAACTGTTTTTT. It translates to CAWSVYRGTKTEKLFF.